This TCR beta chain was captured by sequencing in a study of graft-versus-host responses after intestinal transplantation. Turning to the study itself: Recipients were all induced with anti-thymocyte globulin, then given tacrolimus and steroids for 3 to 4 years.

V dropped 6 bases and J dropped 4; count of bases not matched to a gene: 6. This CDR3 spans 14 amino acids. Germline CDR1 reads MNHNS; CDR2 reads SASEGT. The protocol was immunoSEQ multiplex PCR, while the TCRdb copy is restricted to in-frame clones and leaves out a portion. The repertoire has around 100,000 clones, 85% to 95% of them found once; the top ten carry 0.2% to 0.25%. Turning to this clone: Its matching antigen is unknown.

This TCR was recovered from a human donor who was the organ donor for an intestinal transplant. The material sequenced was unstimulated CD4+ T cells sorted from spleen or lymph node cells, taken before transplant. The chain combines TRBV6-1 with TRBJ1-3; TRBD1 agrees at 7 bases. CDR3 in amino acids: CASRRQGTGNTIYF. CDR3 nucleotide sequence: TGTGCCAGCAGACGACAGGGAACCGGAAACACCATATATTTT.